A single sample gave rise to the 28 T cell receptor beta chains below, sequenced in a study of T cell changes during pregnancy in multiple sclerosis. The protocol was immunoSEQ multiplex PCR, while the TCRdb copy is restricted to in-frame clones and leaves out a portion. The data hold roughly 70,000 clones, with 75% to 90% observed a single time. The sequencing here drew on peripheral blood, taken before pregnancy. All receptors derive from a female donor with multiple sclerosis, enrolled in a pregnancy study.

This clone was recorded once. This rearrangement joins TRBV6-5 to TRBJ2-1; tentative D call: TRBD2 (5 bases). V lost 0 bases and J lost 4, with 10 bases in between. There are 15 residues in the CDR3. Germline CDR1 reads MNHEY; CDR2 reads SVGAGI. This CDR3 reads CASSYSRVGYNEQFF. CDR3 sequence (DNA): TGTGCCAGCAGTTACTCGCGGGTTGGGTACAATGAGCAGTTCTTC.

The V gene is TRBV5-4, the J gene TRBJ1-2; TRBD1 matches at 7 bases. Germline loops: CDR1 SGHNT, CDR2 YYREEE (reference sequence). Trimming took 4 bases from V and 3 from J; bases not matched to a gene: 3. The CDR3 spans 13 residues. CDR3 bases: TGTGCCAGCAGCAGTGACAGGGACTATGGCTACACCTTC. Translating it yields CASSSDRDYGYTF. The full variable domain, in which reference TRBV5-4 and TRBJ1-2 provide the parts outside the CDR3, is ETGVTQSPTHLIKTRGQQVTLRCSSQSGHNTVSWYQQALGQGPQFIFQYYREEENGRGNFPPRFSGLQFPNYSSELNVNALELDDSALYLCASSSDRDYGYTFGSGTRLTVV.

This rearrangement joins TRBV6-1 to TRBJ2-7, with a weak D call TRBD1 (6 bases). This CDR3 comprises 16 residues. V was shortened by 2 bases and J by 0 bases, with 14 bases between the two germline ends. Germline values: CDR1 MNHNS, CDR2 SASEGT. CDR3 protein: CASSERTAKFSYEQYF. The CDR3 region has the DNA TGTGCCAGCAGTGAAAGGACAGCAAAATTCTCCTACGAGCAGTACTTC.

This clone was found many times. The sample carries other DNA sequences with the same CDR3. The chain uses TRBV6-5 and TRBJ1-1; the D gene is possibly TRBD1 (6 bases). This CDR3 is built from 13 residues. Germline CDR1 reads MNHEY; CDR2 reads SVGAGI. The ends were cut back, 5 bases at V and 3 bases at J, with 10 bases in the middle. Here the CDR3 reads CASSPRTDTEAFF. The CDR3 DNA is TGTGCCAGCAGTCCAAGGACAGACACTGAAGCTTTCTTT.

The J gene is TRBJ1-2, the V gene TRBV19; TRBD1 aligns across 9 bases. The germline V gene encodes CDR1 LNHDA and CDR2 SQIVND (reference sequence). Trimming took 6 bases from V and 4 from J; bases not matched to a gene: 9. This CDR3 contains 15 residues. The CDR3 DNA reads as TGTGCCAGTAGCCGGACAGGGGCGACCGCCTATGGCTACACCTTC. Amino acid sequence: CASSRTGATAYGYTF.

This chain connects TRBV7-8 to TRBJ2-1; perhaps TRBD1 as D (5 bases). Germline loops: CDR1 SGHVS, CDR2 FQNEAQ. The CDR3 has 15 residues. V lost 4 bases and J lost 4, with 14 bases in between. The CDR3 region is CASSSYQPGYNEQFF. For the CDR3, the DNA is TGTGCCAGCAGCTCATACCAGCCAGGGTACAATGAGCAGTTCTTC.

The chain couples TRBV9 to TRBJ1-1; D possibly corresponds to TRBD1 (5 bases). Germline values: CDR1 SGDLS, CDR2 YYNGEE. Trimming shortened V by 2 bases and J by 3 bases, and 8 bases separated the two germline ends. This CDR3 comprises 13 residues. The CDR3 sequence is CASSVQGHTEAFF. The CDR3 DNA is TGTGCCAGCAGCGTCCAGGGTCACACTGAAGCTTTCTTT.

This chain joins TRBV2 and TRBJ1-6; no clear D gene. The CDR3 sequence is 15 residues long. The germline gives CDR1 SNHLY, CDR2 FYNNEI. The germline V and J ends were trimmed by 5 bases and 6 bases, with 14 bases remaining between them. DNA for the CDR3: TGTGCCAGCAGTAAGAACAGCAACCCTAATTCACCCCTCCACTTT. The encoded protein is CASSKNSNPNSPLHF.

The chain carries TRBV7-2 and TRBJ1-6; D is possibly TRBD1 (5 bases). Trimming left V 3 bases short and J 5 bases short, with 14 bases between. This CDR3 is built from 16 residues. Germline V gene data show CDR1 as SGHTA and CDR2 as FQGNSA. The CDR3 nucleotides read TGTGCCAGCAGCTTGAGGGGACCGGGGGATAATTCACCCCTCCACTTT. Its translation is CASSLRGPGDNSPLHF.

The chain employs TRBV27 and TRBJ2-1; 8 nucleotides match TRBD2. The V gene's germline CDR1 is MNHEY and CDR2 SMNVEV (reference sequence). This CDR3 region has 14 residues. V lost 5 bases to trimming and J lost 10 bases; unmatched junction nucleotides: 10. CDR3: CASSPKRTSIEQFF. CDR3 coding DNA: TGTGCCAGCAGTCCAAAACGGACTAGCATCGAGCAGTTCTTC.

This sequence joins TRBV10-3 and TRBJ1-2; no firm D call. V shed 7 bases and J shed 4 bases, with 10 bases lying between them. Germline values: CDR1 ENHRY, CDR2 SYGVKD. There are 12 residues in the CDR3. The chain's CDR3 is CAITAAGYGYTF. DNA of the CDR3: TGTGCCATCACCGCGGCGGGCTATGGCTACACCTTC.

The rearrangement joins TRBV4-2 to TRBJ2-7; a weak D match, TRBD2 (5 bases). V lost 2 bases and J lost 3, with 11 bases in between. Germline V gene data show CDR1 as LGHNA and CDR2 as YNFKEQ. This CDR3 comprises 14 residues. CDR3 region: CASSQPELDYEQYF. DNA for the CDR3: TGTGCCAGCAGCCAACCAGAACTAGACTACGAGCAGTACTTC.

This chain joins TRBV19 and TRBJ1-1, with TRBD1 matching 11 bases. The V gene end was trimmed by 6 bases and the J gene end by 3 bases; junction bases not matched to a gene: 6. The germline CDR1 and CDR2 sequences are LNHDA and SQIVND (reference sequence). The CDR3 is 15 amino acids. The CDR3 DNA reads TGTGCCAGTAGATTACCGGGACAGGGGGACACTGAAGCTTTCTTT. This encodes CASRLPGQGDTEAFF. Complete variable domain (other parts from reference TRBV19 and TRBJ1-1): DGGITQSPKYLFRKEGQNVTLSCEQNLNHDAMYWYRQDPGQGLRLIYYSQIVNDFQKGDIAEGYSVSREKKESFPLTVTSAQKNPTAFYLCASRLPGQGDTEAFFGQGTRLTVV.

This clone was counted a few times. The gene calls are TRBV30 and TRBJ1-1; no firm D call. V lost 0 bases and J lost 6, with 8 bases in between. Germline V lookup: CDR1 GTSNPN, CDR2 SVGIG (reference sequence). The CDR3 loop spans 12 amino acids. The chain's CDR3 is CAWSVLEPEAFF. For the CDR3, the DNA is TGTGCCTGGAGTGTACTAGAACCTGAAGCTTTCTTT.

This clone has just one count. The genes are TRBV18 and TRBJ2-1, with TRBD2 matching 13 bases. Trimming took 0 bases from V and 8 from J; bases not matched to a gene: 4. This CDR3 is 16 amino acids long. Germline values: CDR1 KGHSH, CDR2 LQKENI. The CDR3 sequence is CASSPPLAGGPHEQFF. The DNA for the CDR3 is TGTGCCAGCTCACCACCACTAGCGGGGGGGCCCCATGAGCAGTTCTTC.

The chain is built from TRBV6-5 and TRBJ2-5, with TRBD2 as a possible D gene (6 bases). V dropped 6 bases and J dropped 4 bases, with 15 bases sitting between them. Germline V gives CDR1 MNHEY, CDR2 SVGAGI. This CDR3 contains 14 residues. The DNA of the CDR3 is TGTGCCAGCAGACGACTAGAGGGGCTAGAGACCCAGTACTTC. Translating gives CASRRLEGLETQYF.

The CDR3 here is CASSLLAGQETQYF. In DNA form, the CDR3 reads TGTGCCAGCAGCCTACTAGCTGGCCAAGAGACCCAGTACTTC. V usage is TRBV14 and J usage is TRBJ2-5, with TRBD2 as a possible D gene (6 bases). CDR1 is SGHDN and CDR2 is FVKESK in the germline V gene. The CDR3 runs to 14 residues. V was clipped by 4 bases and J by 1 base, with 10 bases between them. The entire variable domain, with the rest obtained from reference TRBV14 and TRBJ2-5, is as follows: EAGVTQFPSHSVIEKGQTVTLRCDPISGHDNLYWYRRVMGKEIKFLLHFVKESKQDESGMPNNRFLAERTGGTYSTLKVQPAELEDSGVYFCASSLLAGQETQYFGPGTRLLVL.

The CDR3, as DNA: TGTGCCAGTAAAACAGGGGGCGGTGCACTTGAGCAGTTCTTC. The encoded protein is CASKTGGGALEQFF. The chain links TRBV19 to TRBJ2-1; the match to TRBD1 covers 9 bases. Germline CDR1 is LNHDA and CDR2 is SQIVND (reference sequence). Trimming at V came to 7 bases and at J to 9 bases, leaving 10 bases not matched to a gene. This CDR3 region has 14 residues.

The genes are TRBV7-2 and TRBJ2-7, with 10 bases lining up with TRBD1. Per the germline V gene, CDR1 is SGHTA and CDR2 is FQGNSA. Losses at the gene ends were 5 bases for V and 3 bases for J; bases not matched to a gene: 7. The length of the CDR3 is 15 residues. CDR3 in DNA: TGTGCCAGCAGCGTAACCGGGACAGGGGTCTACGAGCAGTACTTC. It is translated as CASSVTGTGVYEQYF.

The V call is TRBV7-6, the J call TRBJ2-7; perhaps TRBD2 as D (5 bases). Trimming took off 5 bases at V and 2 bases at J, with 13 bases between the two ends. The CDR3 sequence is 14 residues long. Germline CDR1 is SGHVS and CDR2 is FNYEAQ. The CDR3 loop reads CASSPSGTAYEQYF. CDR3 DNA sequence: TGTGCCAGCAGCCCCAGCGGAACCGCCTACGAGCAGTACTTC.

The chain combines TRBV19 with TRBJ1-2; TRBD1 matches at 12 bases. The germline gives CDR1 LNHDA, CDR2 SQIVND (reference sequence). The CDR3 extends over 19 amino acids. Germline trimming cut 0 bases from V and 3 bases from J; bases unmatched to any gene: 11. The CDR3 loop reads CASSIDQPGQGALHYGYTF. CDR3 DNA sequence: TGTGCCAGTAGTATAGATCAGCCGGGACAGGGGGCCCTCCACTATGGCTACACCTTC.

Concerning this clone itself: The identical CDR3 is also encoded by other nucleotide sequences in the sample. CDR3 bases: TGTGCCAGCAGCTTACAGGGGGCGAACACCGGGGAGCTGTTTTTT. Its protein is CASSLQGANTGELFF. The chain recombines TRBV7-2 with TRBJ2-2; 7 bases match TRBD1. The V segment lost 2 bases and the J segment 0 bases; nucleotides outside the gene matches: 0. The CDR3 covers 15 residues. CDR1 is SGHTA and CDR2 is FQGNSA in the germline V gene. Variable domain in full (rest from reference TRBV7-2 and TRBJ2-2): GAGVSQSPSNKVTEKGKDVELRCDPISGHTALYWYRQSLGQGLEFLIYFQGNSAPDKSGLPSDRFSAERTGGSVSTLTIQRTQQEDSAVYLCASSLQGANTGELFFGEGSRLTVL.

This chain connects TRBV6-1 to TRBJ1-5; D not certain. This CDR3 region has 17 residues. V was clipped by 4 bases and J by 0 bases, with 16 bases between them. CDR1 is MNHNS, CDR2 SASEGT, per germline. The CDR3 DNA sequence: TGTGCCAGCAGTGGAAGTCCGTCGCAGTATAGCAATCAGCCCCAGCATTTT. Translating gives CASSGSPSQYSNQPQHF.

V is TRBV11-2 and J is TRBJ2-3; TRBD2 matches 8 bases. This CDR3 is built from 16 residues. V dropped 5 bases and J dropped 0; count of bases not matched to a gene: 7. Germline CDR1 SGHAT, CDR2 FQNNGV. CDR3 in DNA: TGTGCCAGCAGCGGGATAGCGGGATTCAGCACAGATACGCAGTATTTT. Translating it yields CASSGIAGFSTDTQYF.

The chain combines TRBV10-3 with TRBJ2-3; 8 nucleotides match TRBD2. Losses at the gene ends were 10 bases for V and 2 bases for J; bases not matched to a gene: 11. Germline CDR1 is ENHRY and CDR2 is SYGVKD. This CDR3 has 15 amino acids. For the CDR3, the DNA is TGTGCCACCGCCCCCCGCGGGGGGCACACAGATACGCAGTATTTT. Its protein product is CATAPRGGHTDTQYF.

This sequence joins TRBV10-3 and TRBJ2-3; 9 positions match TRBD2. The ends lost 0 bases at V and 5 bases at J; junction bases unmatched: 12. This CDR3 is built from 18 residues. The V gene's germline CDR1 is ENHRY and CDR2 SYGVKD. CDR3 nucleotide sequence: TGTGCCATCAGTGAGTCGAGTGGCGGGGGGGCGTTAGGAGATACGCAGTATTTT. This encodes CAISESSGGGALGDTQYF.

The chain employs TRBV6-5 and TRBJ1-6, with unresolved D. The CDR3 extends over 12 amino acids. CDR1 and CDR2 (germline): MNHEY, SVGAGI. V shed 8 bases and J shed 10 bases, with 12 bases lying between them. The CDR3 bases are TGTGCCAGCGCGCGCTCCCAATCACCCCTCCACTTT. This encodes CASARSQSPLHF.

The rearrangement uses TRBV7-9 and TRBJ1-1; D is undetermined. Germline V gene data show CDR1 as SEHNR and CDR2 as FQNEAQ (reference sequence). V lost 4 bases and J lost 3, with 12 bases in between. The CDR3 has 14 residues. CDR3 protein: CASSSIAGYTEAFF. The CDR3 DNA follows: TGTGCCAGCAGCTCCATTGCCGGGTACACTGAAGCTTTCTTT.